These 9 T cell receptor beta chains were sequenced from one sample in a study of shared clonotypes between healthy human individuals (dated by TCRdb to the early 2020s). Libraries were made using the immunoSEQ multiplex PCR assay. Imported from immuneACCESS, the table was reduced by TCRdb to in-frame sequences with V and J called. These copies leave out some clones; in studies compared against another copy, an unresolved V gene accounts for under half, and the cause of the remainder is not known. Here the sample has around 1 million clones; less than 85% occur a single time. The ten largest make up approximately 1.5% of the sample. The sample taken for sequencing was memory CD4+ T cells sorted from blood. Taken with the paper, the label for cell subset or site translates to: CD45RA-negative fraction. These receptors all stem from a man between 18 and 35 years old in good health.

This clone was seen only a few times. The rearrangement joins TRBV5-6 to TRBJ2-2, with 10 bases identical to TRBD2. V shed 6 bases, J shed 7 bases, and the junction held 12 bases outside the gene matches. The CDR3 is 16 residues long. Germline-derived CDR1 and CDR2 are SGHDT and YYEEEE. The CDR3: CASTWRASGSYGELFF. The CDR3 DNA is TGTGCCAGCACTTGGAGGGCTAGCGGGAGTTACGGGGAGCTGTTTTTT.

This clone was seen more than once but under ten times. The V call is TRBV19, the J call TRBJ2-7; 10 bases are shared with TRBD1. This CDR3 is 15 amino acids long. Trimming cost V 3 bases and J 5 bases; bases outside gene matches: 7. Germline CDR1 reads LNHDA; CDR2 reads SQIVND (reference sequence). CDR3 nucleotide sequence: TGTGCCAGTAGTATTTCACGACAGGGGGCCAACGAGCAGTACTTC. Amino acids: CASSISRQGANEQYF.

V is TRBV7-3 and J is TRBJ1-6; unclear D gene. CDR1 and CDR2 from the germline V gene are SGHTA and FQGTGA. The CDR3 totals 15 residues. V was pared by 0 bases and J by 6 bases, with 9 bases between. CDR3 bases: TGTGCCAGCAGCTTAACCGCGGAGAGTAATTCACCCCTCCACTTT. Translated: CASSLTAESNSPLHF.

This clone appeared a few times. V gene TRBV19 combines with J gene TRBJ1-2, with unresolved D. With 10 bases removed from V and 4 bases from J, the gap between germline ends came to 10 bases. This CDR3 is built from 11 residues. CDR1 is LNHDA and CDR2 is SQIVND in the germline V gene (reference sequence). The DNA of the CDR3 is TGTGCCAATTTCCGAGGCTATGGCTACACCTTC. Translating gives CANFRGYGYTF.

This sequence joins TRBV11-3 and TRBJ1-1; D is perhaps TRBD1 (5 bases). Trimming cost V 3 bases and J 1 base, with 9 bases left between them. CDR1 and CDR2 (germline): SGHNT, YENEEA. The CDR3 runs to 14 residues. CDR3 residues: CASSFGGSNTEAFF. The CDR3 DNA reads as TGTGCCAGCAGCTTTGGGGGATCGAACACTGAAGCTTTCTTT.

A word on this clone: The sample has other DNA sequences that encode this CDR3 too. The chain recombines TRBV9 with TRBJ1-6; D ambiguous. Germline V gene lookup returns CDR1 SGDLS and CDR2 YYNGEE. This CDR3 has 14 amino acids. Between the trimmed V and J ends, which lost 2 bases and 2 bases, there was a span of 5 bases. CDR3 in amino acids: CASSVGPYNSPLHF. The CDR3 DNA reads TGTGCCAGCAGCGTGGGCCCCTATAATTCACCCCTCCACTTT. Drawing the rest from reference TRBV9 and TRBJ1-6, the complete variable domain is DSGVTQTPKHLITATGQRVTLRCSPRSGDLSVYWYQQSLDQGLQFLIQYYNGEERAKGNILERFSAQQFPDLHSELNLSSLELGDSALYFCASSVGPYNSPLHFGNGTRLTVT.

The chain uses TRBV25-1 and TRBJ2-1, with 10 nucleotides matching TRBD1. Germline trimming cut 1 base from V and 6 bases from J; bases unmatched to any gene: 12. The CDR3 has 18 amino acids. Germline V gene data show CDR1 as MGHDK and CDR2 as SYGVNS. CDR3 loop: CASSEFFGGTGAFNEQFF. The CDR3 bases are TGTGCCAGCAGTGAATTTTTTGGAGGGACAGGGGCCTTCAATGAGCAGTTCTTC.

This chain uses TRBV11-3 with TRBJ1-2; weak D call: TRBD1 (5 bases). Trimming pared 0 bases from V and 8 bases from J, leaving 16 bases between. Germline values: CDR1 SGHNT, CDR2 YENEEA. The CDR3 runs 15 residues. For the CDR3, the DNA is TGTGCCAGCAGCTTAGATAGACCTTCCTGGGGCGGCTACACCTTC. Its protein is CASSLDRPSWGGYTF.

The chain employs TRBV19 and TRBJ2-3; 10 positions agree with TRBD2. The trim removed 6 bases at V and 0 bases at J, leaving 3 bases unmatched. The CDR3 contains 15 residues. Germline CDR1 reads LNHDA; CDR2 reads SQIVND (reference sequence). The CDR3 region has the DNA TGTGCCAGTAGGCGGACTAGCGGTAGCACAGATACGCAGTATTTT. Protein: CASRRTSGSTDTQYF.